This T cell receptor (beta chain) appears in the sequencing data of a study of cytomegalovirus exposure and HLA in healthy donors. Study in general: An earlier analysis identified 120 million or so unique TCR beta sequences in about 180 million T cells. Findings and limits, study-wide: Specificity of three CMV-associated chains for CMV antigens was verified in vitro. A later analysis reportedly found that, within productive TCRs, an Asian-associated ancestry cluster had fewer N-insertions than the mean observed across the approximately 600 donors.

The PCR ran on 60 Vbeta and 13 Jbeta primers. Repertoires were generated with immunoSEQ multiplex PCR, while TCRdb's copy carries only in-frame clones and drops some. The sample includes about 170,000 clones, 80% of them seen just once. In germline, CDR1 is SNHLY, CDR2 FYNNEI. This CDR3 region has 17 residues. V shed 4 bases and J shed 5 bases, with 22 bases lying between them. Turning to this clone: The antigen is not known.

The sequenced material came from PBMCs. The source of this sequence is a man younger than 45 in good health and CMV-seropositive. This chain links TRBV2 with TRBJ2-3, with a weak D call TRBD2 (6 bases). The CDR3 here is CASSAGSRLAPLDTQYF. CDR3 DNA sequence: TGTGCCAGCAGTGCGGGGTCCCGGCTAGCGCCTTTAGATACGCAGTATTTT.